This entry lists 10 T cell receptor beta chains sequenced from one sample in a study of cytomegalovirus exposure and HLA in healthy donors. The assay was immunoSEQ multiplex PCR, and TCRdb's table has in-frame clones only and misses some. The sample has tens of thousands of clones; 95% are singletons. Sequences were obtained from PBMCs. These receptors were obtained from a woman younger than 35 in good health and CMV-seropositive.

This sequence joins TRBV4-1 and TRBJ2-5, with D perhaps matching TRBD2 (6 bases). Germline-derived CDR1 and CDR2 are MGHRA and YSYEKL. The CDR3 consists of 16 residues. V was shortened by 0 bases and J by 3 bases, with 14 bases between the two germline ends. The chain's CDR3 is CASSQDIAGWEETQYF. CDR3 nucleotides: TGCGCCAGCAGCCAAGATATTGCGGGGTGGGAAGAGACCCAGTACTTC.

This CDR3 reads CASSLTRQGETQYF. The CDR3 nucleotides read TGTGCCAGCAGTCTCACGCGACAGGGAGAGACCCAGTACTTC. This sequence joins TRBV28 and TRBJ2-5; 7 bases line up with TRBD1. Germline CDR1 and CDR2: MDHEN and SYDVKM. V shed 5 bases and J 4 bases; nucleotides not matched to a gene: 7. The CDR3 spans 14 residues.

The CDR3 reads CASSRQGYGYTF. The CDR3 DNA reads as TGTGCCAGCAGTCGACAGGGTTATGGCTACACCTTC. The rearrangement joins TRBV14 to TRBJ1-2, with TRBD1 matching 7 bases. The CDR3 spans 12 residues. CDR1 and CDR2 from the germline V gene are SGHDN and FVKESK. J gave up 5 bases and V 6 bases, and 3 bases lay outside the gene matches.

The chain has TRBV7-8 and TRBJ1-1; tentatively, D is TRBD1 (6 bases). Looked up from germline, CDR1 is SGHVS and CDR2 is FQNEAQ. Trimming removed 5 bases from V and 5 bases from J, with 9 bases in between. The CDR3 is 12 amino acids. CDR3 DNA sequence: TGTGCCAGCAGCCTGAGGGGGACTGAAGCTTTCTTT. It is translated as CASSLRGTEAFF.

The count of this clone is one. The V gene is TRBV25-1, the J gene TRBJ2-5; possible D gene TRBD1, 6 bases. CDR1 and CDR2 from the germline V gene are MGHDK and SYGVNS. Trimming left V 5 bases short and J 4 bases short, with 11 bases between. The CDR3 sequence is 13 residues long. CDR3 bases: TGTGCCAGCAGTCCGTCAGGGGCAGAGACCCAGTACTTC. Translated, it gives CASSPSGAETQYF.

The rearrangement uses TRBV11-2 and TRBJ2-1, with D perhaps matching TRBD2 (6 bases). Trimming pared 5 bases from V and 0 bases from J, leaving 8 bases between. This CDR3 contains 14 residues. Per the germline V gene, CDR1 is SGHAT and CDR2 is FQNNGV. CDR3 sequence (DNA): TGTGCCAGCAGCCGGGAGCTCTCCTACAATGAGCAGTTCTTC. Amino acid sequence: CASSRELSYNEQFF.

The genes are TRBV10-3 and TRBJ1-3; maybe TRBD1 (5 bases). CDR1 is ENHRY and CDR2 is SYGVKD in the germline V gene. V was pared by 8 bases and J by 8 bases, with 19 bases between. This CDR3 contains 14 residues. CDR3 nucleotides: TGTGCCATCTCGACCGGGACTGATGCGGACACCATATATTTT. It codes for CAISTGTDADTIYF.

The chain joins TRBV27 to TRBJ1-6; TRBD1 is a possible D gene (6 bases). The V gene's germline CDR1 is MNHEY and CDR2 SMNVEV (reference sequence). The CDR3 runs to 20 residues. V lost 5 bases to trimming and J lost 0 bases, with 23 bases between them. The CDR3 reads CASSRLLEGGSPSYNSPLHF. The CDR3 region has the DNA TGTGCCAGCAGTAGACTACTTGAAGGGGGTTCGCCCTCCTATAATTCACCCCTCCACTTT.

The chain links TRBV28 to TRBJ2-7; D might be TRBD2 (7 bases). In germline, CDR1 is MDHEN, CDR2 SYDVKM. The ends were cut back, 2 bases at V and 2 bases at J, with 13 bases in the middle. The CDR3 totals 15 residues. The CDR3 loop reads CASSLRGGLAYEQYF. DNA of the CDR3: TGTGCCAGCAGTTTAAGGGGGGGTCTTGCCTACGAGCAGTACTTC.

The chain links TRBV7-8 to TRBJ2-1, with D possibly TRBD2 on 6 matching bases. The CDR3 is 18 residues long. Germline V CDR1 and CDR2: SGHVS, FQNEAQ. V gave up 0 bases and J gave up 0 bases, with 15 bases separating them. The CDR3 protein is CASSLASGDYASYNEQFF. The CDR3 DNA reads as TGTGCCAGCAGCTTAGCTAGCGGCGATTACGCCTCCTACAATGAGCAGTTCTTC.